A single sample gave rise to the 12 T cell receptor beta chains below, sequenced in a study of cytomegalovirus exposure and HLA in healthy donors (dated by TCRdb to about 2017). Receptors were amplified or captured by the immunoSEQ multiplex PCR assay. For the multiplex PCR, a mixture combining 60 forward primers for TCR Vbeta segments and 13 reverse primers for TCR Jbeta segments was used. TCRdb limited this immuneACCESS table to in-frame rearrangements with V and J called. A share of clones is missing; checked studies link under half to unresolved V genes, and the rest is unexplained. The sample table contains roughly 80,000 clones; only one count was recorded for about 88% of them. The ten largest clonotypes hold approximately 2.4% of the sample. The sequenced sample was PBMCs. The receptors here all came from a woman in her fifties or sixties in good health and CMV-seronegative.

The rearrangement links TRBV6-5 to TRBJ2-3; D possibly corresponds to TRBD1 (6 bases). The CDR3 loop spans 14 amino acids. The germline CDR1 and CDR2 sequences are MNHEY and SVGAGI. V was clipped by 6 bases and J by 2 bases, with 12 bases between them. CDR3 in amino acids: CASRDSLFTDTQYF. The CDR3 DNA reads as TGTGCCAGCAGGGACAGCCTTTTCACAGATACGCAGTATTTT.

The J gene is TRBJ1-2, the V gene TRBV25-1; a possible D gene is TRBD1 (6 bases). Germline CDR1 is MGHDK and CDR2 is SYGVNS. The CDR3 has 12 amino acids. Trimming removed 8 bases from V and 0 bases from J, with 7 bases in between. CDR3 protein: CASRDTNYGYTF. The CDR3 DNA reads as TGTGCCAGCCGGGACACTAACTATGGCTACACCTTC.

The chain combines TRBV7-6 with TRBJ2-2; a possible D gene is TRBD1 (5 bases). From germline, CDR1 is SGHVS and CDR2 FNYEAQ. The CDR3 loop spans 14 amino acids. The V gene lost 9 bases and the J gene lost 0 bases, with 11 bases spanning the gap. The CDR3 reads CASSTGTNTGELFF. For the CDR3, the DNA is TGTGCCAGTAGTACAGGAACGAACACCGGGGAGCTGTTTTTT.

This clone was observed once. The chain is built from TRBV15 and TRBJ1-1; TRBD1 might be the D (6 bases). Germline V lookup: CDR1 LNHNV, CDR2 YYDKDF (reference sequence). The CDR3 totals 15 residues. V was clipped by 4 bases and J by 1 base, with 13 bases between them. This chain's CDR3 is CATSTPYRENTEAFF. CDR3 coding DNA: TGTGCCACCAGCACGCCTTACAGGGAGAACACTGAAGCTTTCTTT.

This sequence joins TRBV6-5 and TRBJ2-7; TRBD2 is a possible D gene (5 bases). The CDR3 consists of 14 residues. V was pared by 4 bases and J by 2 bases, with 12 bases between. Germline loops: CDR1 MNHEY, CDR2 SVGAGI. Here the CDR3 reads CASSLGVGPYEQYF. DNA for the CDR3: TGTGCCAGCAGTTTGGGAGTAGGCCCCTACGAGCAGTACTTC.

V is TRBV5-1 and J is TRBJ2-1; 9 positions agree with TRBD1. The CDR3 spans 15 residues. Per the germline V gene, CDR1 is SGHRS and CDR2 is YFSETQ. Losses at the gene ends were 2 bases for V and 7 bases for J; bases not matched to a gene: 7. The CDR3 sequence: CASSFPGTGRNEQFF. CDR3 sequence (DNA): TGCGCCAGCAGCTTTCCCGGGACAGGGCGAAATGAGCAGTTCTTC.

The V gene is TRBV27, the J gene TRBJ2-7; D is undetermined. CDR1 and CDR2 (germline): MNHEY, SMNVEV (reference sequence). The V end lost 5 bases, the J end lost 1 base, and 12 bases lay between the germline ends. CDR3 size: 14 residues. The DNA of the CDR3 is TGTGCCAGCAGTCCTTTGACAATTTCCTACGAGCAGTACTTC. This codes for CASSPLTISYEQYF.

The chain recombines TRBV6-1 with TRBJ2-3; D not certain. Germline V CDR1 and CDR2: MNHNS, SASEGT. The CDR3 runs to 15 residues. The V end lost 1 base, the J end lost 0 bases, and 8 bases lay between the germline ends. CDR3 DNA sequence: TGTGCCAGCAGTGAAGTTGGCCATAGCACAGATACGCAGTATTTT. This translates into CASSEVGHSTDTQYF.

This clone has only one observation. V gene TRBV7-6 combines with J gene TRBJ2-5; 10 bases are a match to TRBD2. V shed 1 base and J 5 bases; nucleotides not matched to a gene: 10. CDR1 and CDR2 from the germline V gene are SGHVS and FNYEAQ. The CDR3 is 17 amino acids. CDR3 DNA sequence: TGTGCCAGCAGCTTAGGCCTCACAGCGGGAGGGAAGGAGACCCAGTACTTC. Protein: CASSLGLTAGGKETQYF.

Only a few counts were recorded for this clone. J is TRBJ2-2 and V is TRBV19, with 7 bases matching TRBD2. Unmatched junction bases numbered 6, after V lost 4 bases and J lost 7 bases. Germline-derived CDR1 and CDR2 are LNHDA and SQIVND (reference sequence). CDR3 length: 14 residues. The CDR3 DNA sequence: TGTGCCAGTAGTACGAGCGGGATTGTCGGGGAGCTGTTTTTT. This gives the protein CASSTSGIVGELFF. The complete variable domain, with remaining parts taken from reference TRBV19 and TRBJ2-2, reads DGGITQSPKYLFRKEGQNVTLSCEQNLNHDAMYWYRQDPGQGLRLIYYSQIVNDFQKGDIAEGYSVSREKKESFPLTVTSAQKNPTAFYLCASSTSGIVGELFFGEGSRLTVL.

V usage is TRBV6-6 and J usage is TRBJ1-5; weak D call: TRBD1 (5 bases). V was shortened by 2 bases and J by 4 bases, with 9 bases between the two germline ends. From germline, CDR1 is MNHNY and CDR2 SVGAGI (reference sequence). The CDR3 totals 14 residues. CDR3 DNA sequence: TGTGCCAGCAGTTACATGGGGGGAAATCAGCCCCAGCATTTT. This gives the protein CASSYMGGNQPQHF.

The chain uses TRBV6-4 and TRBJ1-6; TRBD1 aligns across 9 bases. This CDR3 is 14 amino acids long. J was trimmed by 9 bases and V by 0 bases; bases with no gene match: 0. Germline CDR1 reads MRHNA; CDR2 reads SNTAGT. The CDR3 region is CASSDSQGASPLHF. The CDR3 DNA sequence: TGTGCCAGCAGTGACTCACAGGGGGCTTCACCCCTCCACTTT.